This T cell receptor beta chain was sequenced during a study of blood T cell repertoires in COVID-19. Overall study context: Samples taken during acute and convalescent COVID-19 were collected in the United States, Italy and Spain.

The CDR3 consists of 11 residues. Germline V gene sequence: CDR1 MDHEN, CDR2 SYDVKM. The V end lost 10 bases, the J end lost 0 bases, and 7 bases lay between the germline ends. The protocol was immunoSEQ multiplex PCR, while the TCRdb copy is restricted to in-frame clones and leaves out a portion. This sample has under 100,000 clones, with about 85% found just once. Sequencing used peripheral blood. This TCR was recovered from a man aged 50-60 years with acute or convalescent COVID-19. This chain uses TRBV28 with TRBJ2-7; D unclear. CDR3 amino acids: CATGRSYEQYF. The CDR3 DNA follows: TGTGCCACCGGTCGCTCCTACGAGCAGTACTTC.